Shown below are 5 T cell receptor beta chains from a single sample sequenced in a study of cytomegalovirus exposure and HLA in healthy donors. Researchers ran the PCR with 60 Vbeta and 13 Jbeta primers. The method was immunoSEQ multiplex PCR; TCRdb's version includes in-frame clones alone and lacks a portion of them. Found here are about 34,000 clones; the top ten clones hold about 3.4%. Sequencing was carried out using PBMCs. All receptors come from a woman aged 40 to 55 in good health and CMV-seropositive.

The chain links TRBV5-6 to TRBJ2-2; a possible D gene is TRBD1 (6 bases). Germline V gene sequence: CDR1 SGHDT, CDR2 YYEEEE. The CDR3 contains 16 residues. The ends were cut back, 0 bases at V and 2 bases at J, with 11 bases in the middle. The CDR3 bases are TGTGCCAGCAGCTTGGCGGGACAACTCAACACCGGGGAGCTGTTTTTT. It is translated as CASSLAGQLNTGELFF.

V and J are TRBV9 and TRBJ2-2; D is unclear. There are 17 residues in the CDR3. V was cut by 0 bases and J by 2 bases, with 14 bases left in between. The germline V gene has CDR1 SGDLS and CDR2 YYNGEE. The CDR3 bases are TGTGCCAGCAGCGTAGCCCACAGTGTGATAAACACCGGGGAGCTGTTTTTT. It encodes CASSVAHSVINTGELFF.

The chain employs TRBV28 and TRBJ2-3, with TRBD2 identical over 7 bases. Germline trimming cut 5 bases from V and 0 bases from J; bases unmatched to any gene: 8. The germline V gene encodes CDR1 MDHEN and CDR2 SYDVKM. The CDR3 loop spans 16 amino acids. The CDR3 loop reads CASSPGLIASTDTQYF. CDR3 nucleotides: TGTGCCAGCAGTCCGGGACTAATCGCTAGCACAGATACGCAGTATTTT. Together with reference TRBV28 and TRBJ2-3, the CDR3 gives the full variable domain: DVKVTQSSRYLVKRTGEKVFLECVQDMDHENMFWYRQDPGLGLRLIYFSYDVKMKEKGDIPEGYSVSREKKERFSLILESASTNQTSMYLCASSPGLIASTDTQYFGPGTRLTVL.

This sequence joins TRBV5-1 and TRBJ2-7, with D possibly matching TRBD2 (5 bases). V shed 0 bases and J shed 1 base, with 14 bases lying between them. CDR1 and CDR2 from the germline V gene are SGHRS and YFSETQ. This CDR3 is 16 amino acids long. CDR3 sequence: CASSLAGSVGSYEQYF. The DNA of the CDR3 is TGCGCCAGCAGCTTGGCCGGTAGCGTCGGTTCCTACGAGCAGTACTTC.

This chain links TRBV2 with TRBJ1-1; no clear D. The CDR3 runs 13 residues. The V and J ends lost 3 bases and 3 bases respectively, with 8 bases between them. The germline gives CDR1 SNHLY, CDR2 FYNNEI. Written as DNA, the CDR3 is TGTGCCAGCAGTGAGGAGGCAGACACTGAAGCTTTCTTT. Translation: CASSEEADTEAFF.